Below, one T cell receptor beta chain is given with its context. As originally analysed: Reference gene primer amplification gave nucleated cell count estimates. Generated by immunoSEQ multiplex PCR, the TCRdb table keeps only in-frame clones and is missing some. The V and J calls and the clone size are those of that table, but D and trimming were determined from the DNA. The repertoire holds hundreds of thousands of clones, with around 87% as singletons. The sample is drawn from a study of blood T cell repertoires in COVID-19. At the level of the study: The analysed material was cDNA or gDNA that came from T cells, B-cell-depleted T cells, or PBMCs.

The participants were between about 18 and 90 years old and came from fewer than 25 US areas. Participants' own reports of clinical history determined their cohort assignment. The CDR3 loop spans 14 amino acids. Germline CDR1 reads SGHDT; CDR2 reads YYEEEE. V was cut by 4 bases and J by 4 bases, with 14 bases left in between. This sequence joins TRBV5-6 and TRBJ2-5, with D possibly matching TRBD2 (7 bases). The material sequenced was PBMCs or T cells enriched from blood (not recorded which). The sequence was collected from a young man who had been exposed to COVID-19. The CDR3 bases are TGTGCCAGCAGCCTTAATGCGGGGGCAGAGACCCAGTACTTC. It encodes CASSLNAGAETQYF.